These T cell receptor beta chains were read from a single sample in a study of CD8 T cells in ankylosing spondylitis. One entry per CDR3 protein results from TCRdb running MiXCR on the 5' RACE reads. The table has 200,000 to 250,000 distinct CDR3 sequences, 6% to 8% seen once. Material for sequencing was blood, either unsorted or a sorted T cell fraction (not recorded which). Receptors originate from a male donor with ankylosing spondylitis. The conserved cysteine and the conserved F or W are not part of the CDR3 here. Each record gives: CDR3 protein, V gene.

CDR3: ASSWGGAGANVLT; V: TRBV7-2
CDR3: ASTRAGVREQY; V: TRBV27
CDR3: ASSIRDRGTDTQY; V: TRBV7-9
CDR3: ATASAGTYEQY; V: TRBV7-8
CDR3: ASNIPGQNYEQY; V: TRBV12-3/TRBV12-4
CDR3: SATGSGEEFNEQF; V: TRBV20-1
CDR3: ASSLSPYGNQPQH; V: TRBV27
CDR3: ASSLGSGDVSYEQY; V: TRBV27
CDR3: ASSVGQNNEQF; V: TRBV9
CDR3: ASSYQTGNDQPQH; V: TRBV5-6